Below, 31 T cell receptor beta chains from the same sample are listed, as sequenced in a study of vaccination and CD4 T cells after COVID-19. Their target antigens are unknown. The Oncomine TCR Beta short-read assay generated sequence data from the DNA of cultured CD4+ T cells. In TCRdb, the PCR reads were re-called with MiXCR into one record per CDR3 protein. The sample includes about 20,000 distinct CDR3 sequences, about 40% of them seen just once. Specified treatment: approximately 11-day PBMC culture with coronavirus spike peptide pools or control peptides (ViraFEST assay). The sequenced sample was CD4+ T cells from blood, cultured in vitro, obtained before SARS-CoV-2 vaccination. These TCRs come from a human donor who received a COVID-19 vaccine.

The chain carries TRBV9 and TRBJ1-2; 9 nucleotides align to TRBD1. From germline, CDR1 is SGDLS and CDR2 YYNGEE. V shed 4 bases, J shed 6 bases, and the junction held 19 bases outside the gene matches. The CDR3 consists of 18 residues. DNA of the CDR3: TGTGCCAGCAGCCGTGCTCCCGTAGGGGGACAGGGCGTCGATGGCTACACCTTC. Protein sequence: CASSRAPVGGQGVDGYTF. Full variable domain (rest looked up from reference TRBV9 and TRBJ1-2): DSGVTQTPKHLITATGQRVTLRCSPRSGDLSVYWYQQSLDQGLQFLIQYYNGEERAKGNILERFSAQQFPDLHSELNLSSLELGDSALYFCASSRAPVGGQGVDGYTFGSGTRLTVV.

This clonotype was counted only a few times. This chain joins TRBV24-1 and TRBJ2-6; D is unclear. Germline assignment: CDR1 KGHDR and CDR2 SFDVKD. Trimming removed 2 bases from V and 4 bases from J, with 11 bases in between. The length of the CDR3 is 16 residues. CDR3 residues: CATSDSGPGGANVLTF. The DNA of the CDR3 is TGTGCCACCAGTGATTCCGGACCTGGGGGGGCCAACGTCCTGACTTTC.

The gene calls are TRBV7-9 and TRBJ2-6; 10 bases map to TRBD1. Trimming cost V 8 bases and J 0 bases; bases outside gene matches: 4. Germline V lookup: CDR1 SEHNR, CDR2 FQNEAQ (reference sequence). CDR3 length: 16 amino acids. This CDR3 is CASGRTGGSGANVLTF. CDR3 nucleotides: TGTGCCAGCGGACGGACAGGGGGCTCTGGGGCCAACGTCCTGACTTTC.

The chain employs TRBV18 and TRBJ1-6; the D gene is possibly TRBD1 (6 bases). CDR1 and CDR2 from the germline V gene are KGHSH and LQKENI. The V and J ends lost 5 bases and 5 bases respectively, with 7 bases between them. The CDR3 contains 13 residues. The CDR3 DNA reads as TGTGCCAGCTCATCAGGGGATAATTCACCCCTCCACTTT. Amino acid sequence: CASSSGDNSPLHF.

By share, this clonotype ranks as medium-sized (0.01 to 0.1%). The rearrangement uses TRBV7-6 and TRBJ1-6; D not certain. V lost 4 bases to trimming and J lost 5 bases, with 9 bases between them. Germline lookup yields CDR1 SGHVS and CDR2 FNYEAQ. The CDR3 consists of 14 residues. The chain's CDR3 is CASSYTANNSPLHF. CDR3 nucleotide sequence: TGTGCCAGCAGCTATACAGCCAATAATTCACCCCTCCACTTT.

This clonotype showed up just a few times. This rearrangement joins TRBV30 to TRBJ1-2; D not resolved. With 2 bases removed from V and 6 bases from J, the gap between germline ends came to 22 bases. The CDR3 is made up of 16 amino acids. Germline lookup yields CDR1 GTSNPN and CDR2 SVGIG (reference sequence). The CDR3 DNA is TGTGCCTGGAGTCTTCGCCGGCCCTCCATTTTACATGGCTACACCTTC. As protein: CAWSLRRPSILHGYTF.

In this sample, this clonotype turned up a few times. V gene TRBV7-8 combines with J gene TRBJ2-3; D gene uncertain. Germline values: CDR1 SGHVS, CDR2 FQNEAQ. This CDR3 is built from 13 residues. V lost 3 bases to trimming and J lost 6 bases, with 10 bases between them. CDR3 DNA sequence: TGTGCCAGCAGCTTGTCTAGATTGGATACGCAGTATTTT. Translated: CASSLSRLDTQYF.

This clonotype was detected a few times. The chain employs TRBV11-3 and TRBJ1-2; 7 bases align to TRBD1. The CDR3 runs 15 residues. The junction had 6 bases not matched to a gene; V was cut back by 1 base and J by 4 bases. CDR1 is SGHNT and CDR2 is YENEEA in the germline V gene. CDR3 residues: CASSLGGQFGYGYTF. CDR3 bases: TGTGCCAGCAGCTTAGGGGGACAGTTCGGCTATGGCTACACCTTC.

The chain employs TRBV27 and TRBJ2-1, with unresolved D. Germline CDR1 MNHEY, CDR2 SMNVEV (reference sequence). The CDR3 contains 13 residues. Between the trimmed V and J ends, which lost 2 bases and 5 bases, there was a span of 7 bases. The CDR3 is CASSLTRDNEQFF. CDR3 bases: TGTGCCAGCAGTTTAACCCGGGACAATGAGCAGTTCTTC.

This clonotype was detected a few times. The genes are TRBV5-6 and TRBJ1-5; 9 nucleotides agree with TRBD1. Germline assignment: CDR1 SGHDT and CDR2 YYEEEE. There are 20 residues in the CDR3. V lost 2 bases and J lost 2; bases outside the gene matches: 17. The CDR3, as DNA: TGTGCCAGCAGCTTTTCGCGTGGGACAGGGAGGAGTTTAGGCAATCAGCCCCAGCATTTT. Translating gives CASSFSRGTGRSLGNQPQHF.

The J gene is TRBJ2-3, the V gene TRBV7-6; TRBD2 might be the D (6 bases). The CDR3 is 14 amino acids. The V end lost 2 bases, the J end lost 4 bases, and 10 bases lay between the germline ends. Looked up from germline, CDR1 is SGHVS and CDR2 is FNYEAQ. This CDR3 is CASSLSRGSDTQYF. CDR3 DNA: TGTGCCAGCAGCTTATCCCGGGGGTCAGATACGCAGTATTTT. The full variable domain, with the rest looked up from reference TRBV7-6 and TRBJ2-3, is GAGVSQSPRYKVTKRGQDVALRCDPISGHVSLYWYRQALGQGPEFLTYFNYEAQQDKSGLPNDRFSAERPEGSISTLTIQRTEQRDSAMYRCASSLSRGSDTQYFGPGTRLTVL.

The V gene is TRBV29-1, the J gene TRBJ1-1, with TRBD1 as a possible D gene (5 bases). This CDR3 contains 13 residues. Trimming left V 4 bases short and J 1 base short, with 10 bases between. Germline CDR1 and CDR2: SQVTM and ANQGSEA. In DNA form, the CDR3 reads TGCAGCGTTGTAAGGAGGGGGAACACTGAAGCTTTCTTT. Amino acids: CSVVRRGNTEAFF.

This clonotype has more than one count but fewer than ten. The chain joins TRBV7-3 to TRBJ2-5; D perhaps matches TRBD1 (6 bases). Germline CDR1 reads SGHTA; CDR2 reads FQGTGA. With 5 bases removed from V and 4 bases from J, the gap between germline ends came to 17 bases. The CDR3 extends over 15 amino acids. The CDR3 sequence: CASSHRGRGIETQYF. In DNA, the CDR3 is TGTGCCAGCAGCCATCGTGGCAGGGGAATAGAGACCCAGTACTTC.

This clonotype was counted between two and nine times. The V and J genes are TRBV20-1 and TRBJ1-1; D unresolved. CDR1 and CDR2 (germline): DFQATT, SNEGSKA (reference sequence). The CDR3 length is 13 residues. V gave up 5 bases and J gave up 2 bases, with 12 bases separating them. The CDR3, as DNA: TGCAGTGCTCGCCGGACCCGAAACACTGAAGCTTTCTTT. It is translated as CSARRTRNTEAFF.

This clonotype was counted only a few times. The rearrangement links TRBV28 to TRBJ1-2; D gene uncertain. V lost 7 bases, J lost 4 bases, and 13 bases lay in between. The CDR3 extends over 13 amino acids. Per germline, CDR1 MDHEN and CDR2 SYDVKM. DNA of the CDR3: TGTGCCAGCACCTCGACGGGGATCTATGGCTACACCTTC. This codes for CASTSTGIYGYTF.

This clonotype was seen only a few times. V gene TRBV2 combines with J gene TRBJ2-7; no clear D gene. The germline CDR1 and CDR2 sequences are SNHLY and FYNNEI. Trimming stripped 2 bases from V and 3 bases from J, with 8 bases between. This CDR3 is built from 13 residues. The CDR3 nucleotides are TGTGCCAGCAGTGAAATAGGGAACTACGAGCAGTACTTC. Its translation is CASSEIGNYEQYF.

The chain is built from TRBV27 and TRBJ1-6; 7 bases agree with TRBD1. CDR1 is MNHEY and CDR2 is SMNVEV in the germline V gene (reference sequence). The CDR3 loop spans 15 amino acids. The ends lost 3 bases at V and 7 bases at J; junction bases unmatched: 6. Written as DNA, the CDR3 is TGTGCCAGCAGTTTCCGAGGGGACAGCAATTCACCCCTCCACTTT. Translated: CASSFRGDSNSPLHF.

This clonotype was detected once. The J gene is TRBJ1-4, the V gene TRBV15, with D uncertain. The CDR3 runs 14 residues. Germline V CDR1 and CDR2: LNHNV, YYDKDF (reference sequence). Trimming shortened V by 2 bases and J by 8 bases, and 12 bases separated the two germline ends. The CDR3 sequence: CATSRFRHGEKLFF. The CDR3 coding sequence is TGTGCCACCAGCAGATTCAGGCACGGGGAAAAACTGTTTTTT.

The chain recombines TRBV12-3 or TRBV12-4 with TRBJ1-4; D unresolved. The CDR3 is 14 residues long. V was trimmed by 3 bases and J by 6 bases, leaving 11 bases between them. As DNA, the CDR3 is TGTGCCAGCAGTTTTCAAGGTTTACATGAAAAACTGTTTTTT. Encoded protein: CASSFQGLHEKLFF.

The J gene is TRBJ2-2, the V gene TRBV7-9; 7 nucleotides match TRBD1. With 6 bases clipped from V and 8 bases from J, the junction kept 9 bases outside the gene matches. The CDR3 contains 14 residues. From germline, CDR1 is SEHNR and CDR2 FQNEAQ (reference sequence). The CDR3 loop reads CASSTTGWTGELFF. CDR3 in DNA: TGTGCCAGCAGTACGACAGGGTGGACTGGGGAGCTGTTTTTT. The variable domain in full, completed from reference TRBV7-9 and TRBJ2-2, reads DTGVSQNPRHKITKRGQNVTFRCDPISEHNRLYWYRQTLGQGPEFLTYFQNEAQLEKSRLLSDRFSAERPKGSFSTLEIQRTEQGDSAMYLCASSTTGWTGELFFGEGSRLTVL.

This clonotype occurred a few times. The V call is TRBV5-1, the J call TRBJ1-2, with no clear D. Trimming shortened V by 1 base and J by 4 bases, and 11 bases separated the two germline ends. The germline V gene has CDR1 SGHRS and CDR2 YFSETQ. There are 14 residues in the CDR3. The DNA for the CDR3 is TGCGCCAGCAGCTTGTCTTGGAGGTTCTATGGCTACACCTTC. This sequence encodes CASSLSWRFYGYTF.

This chain connects TRBV7-8 to TRBJ1-6, with D maybe TRBD1 (5 bases). The CDR3 length is 18 residues. Trimming shortened V by 5 bases and J by 0 bases, and 17 bases separated the two germline ends. Germline V gene data show CDR1 as SGHVS and CDR2 as FQNEAQ. The CDR3 is CASSPYRRISSYNSPLHF. In DNA, the CDR3 is TGTGCCAGCAGCCCTTACAGGAGAATAAGCTCCTATAATTCACCCCTCCACTTT.

This chain uses TRBV7-2 with TRBJ2-7; 7 bases are a match to TRBD2. Germline V lookup: CDR1 SGHTA, CDR2 FQGNSA. J was trimmed by 2 bases and V by 5 bases; bases with no gene match: 9. This CDR3 is 15 amino acids long. The CDR3 DNA reads as TGTGCCAGCAGCCCCGACTCTAGCGGACCCTACGAGCAGTACTTC. Protein product: CASSPDSSGPYEQYF. Full variable domain (remainder filled in from reference TRBV7-2 and TRBJ2-7): GAGVSQSPSNKVTEKGKDVELRCDPISGHTALYWYRQSLGQGLEFLIYFQGNSAPDKSGLPSDRFSAERTGGSVSTLTIQRTQQEDSAVYLCASSPDSSGPYEQYFGPGTRLTVT.

This clonotype turned up a few times. The CDR3 DNA reads TGCAGTGCTAGACAGGGTGGGGGAAACACCATATATTTT. Translating gives CSARQGGGNTIYF. The genes are TRBV20-1 and TRBJ1-3, with TRBD1 as a possible D gene (5 bases). CDR1 is DFQATT and CDR2 is SNEGSKA in the germline V gene (reference sequence). The CDR3 totals 13 residues. V lost 2 bases to trimming and J lost 4 bases, with 9 bases between them.

This chain connects TRBV5-4 to TRBJ2-3; 10 bases line up with TRBD2. Germline trimming cut 4 bases from V and 2 bases from J; bases unmatched to any gene: 7. Looked up from germline, CDR1 is SGHNT and CDR2 is YYREEE (reference sequence). The CDR3 is made up of 16 amino acids. CDR3 amino acids: CASSGGLAAATDTQYF. DNA for the CDR3: TGTGCCAGCAGCGGAGGACTAGCGGCGGCCACAGATACGCAGTATTTT.

The V and J genes are TRBV25-1 and TRBJ2-1; the D gene is possibly TRBD2 (6 bases). Germline V gene sequence: CDR1 MGHDK, CDR2 SYGVNS. With 0 bases removed from V and 6 bases from J, the gap between germline ends came to 12 bases. CDR3 length equals 15 residues. The CDR3 DNA reads TGTGCCAGCAGTGAATACTGGCGGGGCCTCAATGAGCAGTTCTTC. Its translation: CASSEYWRGLNEQFF.

In its sample, this clonotype was seen a few times. J is TRBJ2-5 and V is TRBV27; the D call may be TRBD1 or TRBD2 (6 bases each). The germline V and J ends were trimmed by 8 bases and 4 bases, with 14 bases remaining between them. The CDR3 covers 13 residues. Germline loops: CDR1 MNHEY, CDR2 SMNVEV (reference sequence). CDR3 sequence reads: CASSRGLGETQYF. The CDR3 DNA sequence: TGTGCCAGCTCCCGGGGGCTAGGAGAGACCCAGTACTTC.

The chain is built from TRBV6-1 and TRBJ1-5; D is ambiguous. Trimming took off 3 bases at V and 2 bases at J, with 11 bases between the two ends. Germline assignment: CDR1 MNHNS and CDR2 SASEGT. There are 15 residues in the CDR3. DNA for the CDR3: TGTGCCAGCAGTGATCAGACCCTTGGCAATCAGCCCCAGCATTTT. This translates into CASSDQTLGNQPQHF.

The J gene is TRBJ2-1, the V gene TRBV12-3 or TRBV12-4, with D possibly being TRBD2 (6 bases). Between the trimmed V and J ends, which lost 0 bases and 9 bases, there was a span of 12 bases. This CDR3 is built from 14 residues. The CDR3: CASSLARDSVEQFF. CDR3 DNA: TGTGCCAGCAGTTTAGCTCGGGACTCTGTTGAGCAGTTCTTC.

The V call is TRBV10-3, the J call TRBJ2-3, with D hard to call. The V end lost 1 base, the J end lost 6 bases, and 5 bases lay between the germline ends. The V gene's germline CDR1 is ENHRY and CDR2 SYGVKD. CDR3 length: 12 residues. DNA for the CDR3: TGTGCCATCAGTGAGTTGCGGGATACGCAGTATTTT. It specifies CAISELRDTQYF.

This clonotype was observed a handful of times. The chain employs TRBV2 and TRBJ1-1; no firm D call. The CDR3 loop spans 11 amino acids. The V gene lost 6 bases and the J gene lost 3 bases, with 5 bases spanning the gap. In germline, CDR1 is SNHLY, CDR2 FYNNEI. CDR3 nucleotide sequence: TGTGCCAGCAGGGATTACACTGAAGCTTTCTTT. Protein: CASRDYTEAFF. Full variable domain (missing parts from reference TRBV2 and TRBJ1-1): EPEVTQTPSHQVTQMGQEVILRCVPISNHLYFYWYRQILGQKVEFLVSFYNNEISEKSEIFDDQFSVERPDGSNFTLKIRSTKLEDSAMYFCASRDYTEAFFGQGTRLTVV.